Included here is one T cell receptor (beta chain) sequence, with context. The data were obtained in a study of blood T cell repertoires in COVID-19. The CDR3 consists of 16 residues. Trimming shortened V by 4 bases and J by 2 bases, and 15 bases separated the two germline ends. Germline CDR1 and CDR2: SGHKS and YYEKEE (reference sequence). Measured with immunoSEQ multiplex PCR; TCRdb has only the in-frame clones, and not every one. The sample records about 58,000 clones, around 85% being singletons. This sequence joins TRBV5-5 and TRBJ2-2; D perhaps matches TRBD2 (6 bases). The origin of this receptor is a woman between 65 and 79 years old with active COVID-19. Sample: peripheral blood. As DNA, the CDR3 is TGTGCCAGCAGCCGAGATGGAGGGGTAAACACCGGGGAGCTGTTTTTT. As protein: CASSRDGGVNTGELFF.